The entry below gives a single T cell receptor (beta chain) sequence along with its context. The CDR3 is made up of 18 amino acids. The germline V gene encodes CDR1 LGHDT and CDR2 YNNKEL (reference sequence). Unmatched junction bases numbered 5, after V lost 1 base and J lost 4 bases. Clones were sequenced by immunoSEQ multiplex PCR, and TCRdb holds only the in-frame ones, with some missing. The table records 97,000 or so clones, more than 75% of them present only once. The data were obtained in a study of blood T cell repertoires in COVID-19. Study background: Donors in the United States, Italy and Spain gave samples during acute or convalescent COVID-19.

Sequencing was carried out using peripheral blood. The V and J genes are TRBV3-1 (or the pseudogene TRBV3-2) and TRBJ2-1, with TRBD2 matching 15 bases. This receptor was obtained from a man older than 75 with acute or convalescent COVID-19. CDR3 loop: CASSQGGLAGGSYNEQFF. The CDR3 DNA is TGTGCCAGCAGCCAAGGGGGACTAGCGGGAGGCTCTTACAATGAGCAGTTCTTC.